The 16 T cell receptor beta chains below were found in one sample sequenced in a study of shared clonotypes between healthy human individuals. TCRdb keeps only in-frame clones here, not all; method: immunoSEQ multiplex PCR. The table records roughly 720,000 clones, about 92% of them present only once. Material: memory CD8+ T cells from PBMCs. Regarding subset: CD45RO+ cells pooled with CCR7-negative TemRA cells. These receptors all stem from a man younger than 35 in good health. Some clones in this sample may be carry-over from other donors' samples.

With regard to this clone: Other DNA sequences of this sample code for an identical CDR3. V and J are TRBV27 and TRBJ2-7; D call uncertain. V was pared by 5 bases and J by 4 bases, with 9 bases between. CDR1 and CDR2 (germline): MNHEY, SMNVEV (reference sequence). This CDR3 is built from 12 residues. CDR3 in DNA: TGTGCCAGCAGTCCTAGTACTTACGAGCAGTACTTC. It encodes CASSPSTYEQYF.

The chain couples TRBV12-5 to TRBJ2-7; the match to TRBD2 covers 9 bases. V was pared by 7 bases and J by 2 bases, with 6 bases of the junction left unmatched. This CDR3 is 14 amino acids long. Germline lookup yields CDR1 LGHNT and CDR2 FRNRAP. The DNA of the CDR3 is TGTGCTAGTGCCCTTAGCGGGAGCCCCTACGAGCAGTACTTC. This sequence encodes CASALSGSPYEQYF.

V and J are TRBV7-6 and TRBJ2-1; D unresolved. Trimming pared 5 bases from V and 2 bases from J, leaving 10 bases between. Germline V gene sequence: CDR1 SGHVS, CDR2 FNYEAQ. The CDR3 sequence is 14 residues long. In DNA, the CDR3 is TGTGCCAGCAGCCCAAGGACCACCTACAATGAGCAGTTCTTC. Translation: CASSPRTTYNEQFF.

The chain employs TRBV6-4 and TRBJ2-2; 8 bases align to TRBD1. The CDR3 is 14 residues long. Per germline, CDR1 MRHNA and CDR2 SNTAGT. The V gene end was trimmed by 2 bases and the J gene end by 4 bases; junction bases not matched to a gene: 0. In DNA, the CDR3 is TGTGCCAGCAGTGACGGACAGGGCACCGGGGAGCTGTTTTTT. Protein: CASSDGQGTGELFF.

DNA for the CDR3: TGTGCCAGCAGCTTAGCTTTTAGCGGGAGCATGGAGACCCAGTACTTC. Protein: CASSLAFSGSMETQYF. The chain carries TRBV7-6 and TRBJ2-5, with TRBD2 matching over 9 bases. V shed 0 bases, J shed 5 bases, and the junction held 7 bases outside the gene matches. Germline values: CDR1 SGHVS, CDR2 FNYEAQ. The CDR3 length is 16 residues.

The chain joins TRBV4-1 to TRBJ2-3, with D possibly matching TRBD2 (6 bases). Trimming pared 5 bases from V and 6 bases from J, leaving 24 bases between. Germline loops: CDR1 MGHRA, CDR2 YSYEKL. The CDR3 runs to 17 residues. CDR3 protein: CASSFDPRGLTQDTQYF. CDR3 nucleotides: TGCGCCAGCAGCTTCGATCCCCGGGGACTCACCCAGGATACGCAGTATTTT.

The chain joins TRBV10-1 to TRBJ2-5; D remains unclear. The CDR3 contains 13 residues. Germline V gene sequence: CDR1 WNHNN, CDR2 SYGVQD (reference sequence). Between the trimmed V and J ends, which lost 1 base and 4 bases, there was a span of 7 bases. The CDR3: CASSELLGETQYF. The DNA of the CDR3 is TGCGCCAGCAGTGAGTTGCTGGGAGAGACCCAGTACTTC.

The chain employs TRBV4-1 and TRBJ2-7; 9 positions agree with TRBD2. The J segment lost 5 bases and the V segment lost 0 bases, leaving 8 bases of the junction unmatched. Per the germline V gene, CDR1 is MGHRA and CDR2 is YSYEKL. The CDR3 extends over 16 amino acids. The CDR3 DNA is TGCGCCAGCAGCCAAGATCCCGAGCCTAGCGGGGACGAGCAGTACTTC. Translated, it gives CASSQDPEPSGDEQYF.

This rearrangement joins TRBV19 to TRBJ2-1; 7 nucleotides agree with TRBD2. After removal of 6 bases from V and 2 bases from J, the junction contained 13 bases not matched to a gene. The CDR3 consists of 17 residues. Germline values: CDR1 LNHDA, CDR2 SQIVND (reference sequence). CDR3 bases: TGTGCCAGTAGCACGGAGGCTAGCGGCCCCCCCTACAATGAGCAGTTCTTC. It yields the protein CASSTEASGPPYNEQFF. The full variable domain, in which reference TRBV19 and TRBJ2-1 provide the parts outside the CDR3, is DGGITQSPKYLFRKEGQNVTLSCEQNLNHDAMYWYRQDPGQGLRLIYYSQIVNDFQKGDIAEGYSVSREKKESFPLTVTSAQKNPTAFYLCASSTEASGPPYNEQFFGPGTRLTVL.

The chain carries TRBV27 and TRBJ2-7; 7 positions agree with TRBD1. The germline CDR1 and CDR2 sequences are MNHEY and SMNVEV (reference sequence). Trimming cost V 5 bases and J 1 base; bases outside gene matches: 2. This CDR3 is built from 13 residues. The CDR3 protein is CASSVQGSYEQYF. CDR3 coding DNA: TGTGCCAGCAGTGTACAGGGGTCCTACGAGCAGTACTTC.

CDR3 sequence: CASSPQAHEQFF. The CDR3 DNA sequence: TGTGCCAGCTCTCCCCAGGCCCATGAGCAGTTCTTC. The chain carries TRBV2 and TRBJ2-1; D gene unclear. This CDR3 region has 12 residues. Germline V gene sequence: CDR1 SNHLY, CDR2 FYNNEI. Trimming left V 8 bases short and J 8 bases short, with 13 bases between.

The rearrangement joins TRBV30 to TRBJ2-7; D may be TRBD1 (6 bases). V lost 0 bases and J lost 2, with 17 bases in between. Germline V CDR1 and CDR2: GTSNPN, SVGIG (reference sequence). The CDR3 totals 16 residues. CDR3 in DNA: TGTGCCTGGAGTGTACGTCGACAGGCGGTTGCCTACGAGCAGTACTTC. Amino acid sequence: CAWSVRRQAVAYEQYF.

The CDR3 bases are TGTGCCAGCAGCTTCCCCTGGGGGGACAGGCCCTACGAGCAGTACTTC. Protein product: CASSFPWGDRPYEQYF. The chain couples TRBV7-8 to TRBJ2-7; 8 nucleotides match TRBD1. Germline V gene data show CDR1 as SGHVS and CDR2 as FQNEAQ. The V and J ends lost 3 bases and 2 bases, in that order; junction bases with no gene match: 9. CDR3 length equals 16 residues.

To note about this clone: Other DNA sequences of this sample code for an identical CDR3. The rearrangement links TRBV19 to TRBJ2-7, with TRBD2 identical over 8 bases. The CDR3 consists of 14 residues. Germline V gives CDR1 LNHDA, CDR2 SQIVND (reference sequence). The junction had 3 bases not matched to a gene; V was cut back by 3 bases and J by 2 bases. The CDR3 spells CASSIFGGAYEQYF. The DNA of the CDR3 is TGTGCCAGTAGTATTTTCGGGGGGGCCTACGAGCAGTACTTC.

The CDR3, as DNA: TGTGCCAGCAGCTTTTACCAGGACACTCATAACTATGGCTACACCTTC. Translated: CASSFYQDTHNYGYTF. This chain joins TRBV13 and TRBJ1-2, with a tentative D call TRBD1 (5 bases). CDR1 and CDR2 (germline): PRHDT, FYEKMQ (reference sequence). Trimming shortened V by 3 bases and J by 1 base, and 15 bases separated the two germline ends. The CDR3 contains 16 residues. Supplemented by reference TRBV13 and TRBJ1-2, the full variable domain reads AAGVIQSPRHLIKEKRETATLKCYPIPRHDTVYWYQQGPGQDPQFLISFYEKMQSDKGSIPDRFSAQQFSDYHSELNMSSLELGDSALYFCASSFYQDTHNYGYTFGSGTRLTVV.

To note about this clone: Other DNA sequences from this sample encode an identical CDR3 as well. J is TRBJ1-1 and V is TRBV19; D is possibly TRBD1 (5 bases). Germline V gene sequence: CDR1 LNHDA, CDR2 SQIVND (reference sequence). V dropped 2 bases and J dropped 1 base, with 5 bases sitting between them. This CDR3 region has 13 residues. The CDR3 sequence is CASSIQGNTEAFF. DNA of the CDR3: TGTGCCAGTAGTATACAGGGGAACACTGAAGCTTTCTTT.